This TCR beta chain was identified in a study of shared clonotypes between healthy human individuals. At the level of the study: Aged 18 to 49, the donors were a couple of women and three men.

The V end was cut by 6 bases, the J end by 3 bases, with 12 bases between. Germline V lookup: CDR1 SGHTS, CDR2 YDEGEE. The CDR3 spans 13 residues. Nashville, Tennessee was home to all donors, who were Caucasian adults. Generated by immunoSEQ multiplex PCR, the TCRdb table keeps only in-frame clones and is missing some. The data show 450,000 to 600,000 clones, with 65% to 80% seen just once and about 12% held by the top ten. The clonotype comes from a woman aged 40-49 years in good health. Some clones in this sample may be carry-over from other donors' samples. This chain joins TRBV5-8 and TRBJ1-1; no definite D call. Material for sequencing was PBMCs. The CDR3 sequence is CASTRSRYTEAFF. DNA of the CDR3: TGTGCCAGCACCCGCTCCCGCTACACTGAAGCTTTCTTT.